The rows below give T cell receptor beta chains drawn from one sample of a study of CD8+ T cells in alopecia areata. Here immunoSEQ multiplex PCR was the method, and the copy in TCRdb shows in-frame clones only, minus some. The sample contains about 210,000 clones, roughly 66% of which appear only once. Specimen: CD4+ T cells sorted from blood, collected around week 42, from a patient treated with tofacitinib. These TCRs come from a human donor with alopecia areata. The CDR3 runs from the conserved cysteine through the conserved F or W. The order of the fields is J gene, V gene, clone size, D gene, CDR3 DNA, CDR3 protein. A D gene is named only where the DNA matches it firmly. Not every row has a clone size; where given, it reads once, few, many or a size class.

J gene: TRBJ2-7
V gene: TRBV30
clone size: -
D gene: -
CDR3 DNA: TGTGCCTGGAGTCGGGACCGCCTCAACGAGCAGTACTTC
CDR3 protein: CAWSRDRLNEQYF

J gene: TRBJ2-2
V gene: TRBV4-1
clone size: few
D gene: -
CDR3 DNA: TGCGCCAGCAGCCAAGTATGGGGGACTGAAACCGGGGAGCTGTTTTTT
CDR3 protein: CASSQVWGTETGELFF

J gene: TRBJ2-4
V gene: TRBV4-3
clone size: -
D gene: TRBD2
CDR3 DNA: TGCGCCAGCAGCCAAGATGTGGGAGGGACCCACGGGGCCAAAAACATTCAGTACTTC
CDR3 protein: CASSQDVGGTHGAKNIQYF

J gene: TRBJ1-5
V gene: TRBV7-9
clone size: -
D gene: TRBD1
CDR3 DNA: TGTGCCAGCAGCGACGGGACAGTCGGTCAGCCCCAGCATTTT
CDR3 protein: CASSDGTVGQPQHF

J gene: TRBJ1-2
V gene: TRBV7-9
clone size: -
D gene: -
CDR3 DNA: TGTGCCAGCAGCCCTTCGACCAGGGTTATTCCCTATGGCTACACCTTC
CDR3 protein: CASSPSTRVIPYGYTF

J gene: TRBJ1-1
V gene: TRBV30
clone size: -
D gene: TRBD1
CDR3 DNA: TGTGCCTGGAGTGTCCACAGGGGGCCGAACACTGAAGCTTTCTTT
CDR3 protein: CAWSVHRGPNTEAFF

J gene: TRBJ2-2
V gene: TRBV9
clone size: few
D gene: TRBD2
CDR3 DNA: TGTGCCAGCAACCTAGCGGAAGGAGGGGAGCTGTTTTTT
CDR3 protein: CASNLAEGGELFF

J gene: TRBJ2-3
V gene: TRBV29-1
clone size: few
D gene: TRBD2
CDR3 DNA: TGCAGCGTAGCCTCTAGCGGGGGATGGAGAGATACGCAGTATTTT
CDR3 protein: CSVASSGGWRDTQYF

J gene: TRBJ1-5
V gene: TRBV30
clone size: -
D gene: TRBD1
CDR3 DNA: TGTGCCTGGAGCGCCGGGACAGGCCCTCTGCAGCCCCAGCATTTT
CDR3 protein: CAWSAGTGPLQPQHF

J gene: TRBJ2-7
V gene: TRBV5-6
clone size: once
D gene: TRBD1
CDR3 DNA: TGTGCCAGCAGCTTGGGACAGGGGAGCTACGAGCAGTACTTC
CDR3 protein: CASSLGQGSYEQYF

J gene: TRBJ2-1
V gene: TRBV11-3
clone size: -
D gene: -
CDR3 DNA: TGTGCCAGCAGCTCCTTCGACAGGTGGAGGGTCGACAATGAGCAGTTCTTC
CDR3 protein: CASSSFDRWRVDNEQFF

J gene: TRBJ1-1
V gene: TRBV6-5
clone size: -
D gene: -
CDR3 DNA: TGTGCCAGCAGCACTCGAACCCGGAGGAACACTGAAGCTTTCTTT
CDR3 protein: CASSTRTRRNTEAFF

J gene: TRBJ2-7
V gene: TRBV5-6
clone size: -
D gene: -
CDR3 DNA: TGTGCCAGCAGCTTGGCCGTCGGTTGGAGCTCCTACGAGCAGTACTTC
CDR3 protein: CASSLAVGWSSYEQYF

J gene: TRBJ2-7
V gene: TRBV11-2
clone size: -
D gene: TRBD1
CDR3 DNA: TGTGCCAGCAGCTTCGGGCAGAACAGGGGCGGCGAGCAGTACTTC
CDR3 protein: CASSFGQNRGGEQYF

J gene: TRBJ1-2
V gene: TRBV30
clone size: -
D gene: -
CDR3 DNA: TGTGCCTGGAGTGTTGGGTCCCCGGGGGCCTATGGCTACACCTTC
CDR3 protein: CAWSVGSPGAYGYTF

J gene: TRBJ2-7
V gene: TRBV7-2
clone size: few
D gene: -
CDR3 DNA: TGTGCCAGCAGCATCCCGGGATCCTACGAGCAGTACTTC
CDR3 protein: CASSIPGSYEQYF

J gene: TRBJ1-2
V gene: TRBV11-2
clone size: -
D gene: -
CDR3 DNA: TGTGCCAGCAGCTTAGAGGGCCGGGGGGCCGTCTATGGCTACACCTTC
CDR3 protein: CASSLEGRGAVYGYTF

J gene: TRBJ1-5
V gene: TRBV30
clone size: -
D gene: -
CDR3 DNA: TGTGCCTGGGATACAGGGCGAGGTCAGCCCCAGCATTTT
CDR3 protein: CAWDTGRGQPQHF

J gene: TRBJ2-3
V gene: TRBV11-2
clone size: -
D gene: -
CDR3 DNA: TGTGCCAGCAGCTTAGGGGGGGGCCCCACAGATACGCAGTATTTT
CDR3 protein: CASSLGGGPTDTQYF

J gene: TRBJ1-1
V gene: TRBV6-1
clone size: -
D gene: -
CDR3 DNA: TGTGCCAGCAGTGAAGGCGGGAGGACTGAAGCTTTCTTT
CDR3 protein: CASSEGGRTEAFF

J gene: TRBJ2-6
V gene: TRBV7-2
clone size: -
D gene: -
CDR3 DNA: TGTGCCAGCAGCCTAGGGGGTCGGAACTCTGGGGCCAACGTCCTGACTTTC
CDR3 protein: CASSLGGRNSGANVLTF

J gene: TRBJ1-1
V gene: TRBV10-2
clone size: -
D gene: -
CDR3 DNA: TGCGCCAGCAGTTACAAGCCGAACACTGAAGCTTTCTTT
CDR3 protein: CASSYKPNTEAFF

J gene: TRBJ1-2
V gene: TRBV6-1
clone size: -
D gene: -
CDR3 DNA: TGTGCCAGCAGTGAAGTAGGGAGTGGCTACACCTTC
CDR3 protein: CASSEVGSGYTF

J gene: TRBJ2-2
V gene: TRBV27
clone size: -
D gene: -
CDR3 DNA: TGTGCCAGCAGTTCGGGAACAGGGCCCGGGGAGCTGTTTTTT
CDR3 protein: CASSSGTGPGELFF

J gene: TRBJ2-2
V gene: TRBV29-1
clone size: -
D gene: TRBD2
CDR3 DNA: TGCAGCGTTGAAGAGTTTAGCGGGGCCGGGGAGCTGTTTTTT
CDR3 protein: CSVEEFSGAGELFF

J gene: TRBJ2-7
V gene: TRBV5-1
clone size: -
D gene: -
CDR3 DNA: TGCGCCAGCAGCTTCCGGGACGGCTACGAGCAGTACTTC
CDR3 protein: CASSFRDGYEQYF

J gene: TRBJ2-7
V gene: TRBV2
clone size: -
D gene: -
CDR3 DNA: TGCGCTAATGGGGGTCAGGGTAGGATTTCCTACGAGCAGTACTTC
CDR3 protein: CANGGQGRISYEQYF

J gene: TRBJ1-2
V gene: TRBV29-1
clone size: -
D gene: -
CDR3 DNA: TGCAGCGCTCACGGGACGCTCTATGGCTACACCTTC
CDR3 protein: CSAHGTLYGYTF